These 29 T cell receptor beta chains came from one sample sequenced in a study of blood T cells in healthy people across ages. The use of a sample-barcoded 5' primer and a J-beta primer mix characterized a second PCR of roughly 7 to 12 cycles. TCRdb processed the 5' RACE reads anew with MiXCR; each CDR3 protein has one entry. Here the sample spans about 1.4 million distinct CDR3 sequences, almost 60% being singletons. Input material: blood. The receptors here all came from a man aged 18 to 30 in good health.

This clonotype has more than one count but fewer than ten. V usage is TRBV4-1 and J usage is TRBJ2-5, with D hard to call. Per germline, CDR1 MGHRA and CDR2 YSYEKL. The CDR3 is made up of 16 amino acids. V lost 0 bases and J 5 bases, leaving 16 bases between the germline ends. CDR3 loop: CASSQELAPARETQYF. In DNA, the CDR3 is TGCGCCAGCAGCCAAGAATTGGCTCCCGCGAGGGAGACCCAGTACTTC.

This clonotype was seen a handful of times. The CDR3 region has the DNA TGTGCCAGCACCGAGACTTGGGGCTACACCTTC. The encoded protein is CASTETWGYTF. The V gene is TRBV21-1, the J gene TRBJ1-2. TRBV21-1 is classified as a pseudogene. The CDR3 is 11 amino acids.

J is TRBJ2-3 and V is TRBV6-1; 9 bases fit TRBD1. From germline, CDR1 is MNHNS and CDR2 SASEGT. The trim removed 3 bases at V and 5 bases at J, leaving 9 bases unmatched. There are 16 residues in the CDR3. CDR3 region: CASSDTGTGFGDTQYF. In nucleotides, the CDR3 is TGTGCCAGCAGTGATACCGGGACAGGGTTTGGAGATACGCAGTATTTT.

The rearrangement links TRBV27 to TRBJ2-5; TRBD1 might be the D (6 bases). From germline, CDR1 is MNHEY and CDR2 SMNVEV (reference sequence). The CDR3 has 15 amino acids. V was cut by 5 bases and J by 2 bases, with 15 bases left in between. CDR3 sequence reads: CASSPLWTDQETQYF. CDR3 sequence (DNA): TGTGCCAGCAGTCCCCTTTGGACAGATCAAGAGACCCAGTACTTC.

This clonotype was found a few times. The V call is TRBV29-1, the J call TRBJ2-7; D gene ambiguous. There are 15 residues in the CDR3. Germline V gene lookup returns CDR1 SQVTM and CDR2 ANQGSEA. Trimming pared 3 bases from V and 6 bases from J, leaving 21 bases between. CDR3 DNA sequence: TGCAGCGTTGACCTCGGACCGGGTCGACCTTCCGAGCAGTACTTC. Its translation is CSVDLGPGRPSEQYF.

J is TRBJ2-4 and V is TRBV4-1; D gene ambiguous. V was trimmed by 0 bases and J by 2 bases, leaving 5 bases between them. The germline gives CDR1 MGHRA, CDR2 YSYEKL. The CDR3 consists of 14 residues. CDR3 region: CASSQDGPKNIQYF. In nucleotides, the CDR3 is TGCGCCAGCAGCCAAGACGGCCCCAAAAACATTCAGTACTTC.

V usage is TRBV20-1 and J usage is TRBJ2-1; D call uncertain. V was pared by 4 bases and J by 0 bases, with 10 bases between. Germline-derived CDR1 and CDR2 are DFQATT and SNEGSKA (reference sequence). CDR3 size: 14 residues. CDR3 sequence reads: CSATLDRSYNEQFF. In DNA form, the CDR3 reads TGCAGTGCTACGTTAGACCGCTCCTACAATGAGCAGTTCTTC.

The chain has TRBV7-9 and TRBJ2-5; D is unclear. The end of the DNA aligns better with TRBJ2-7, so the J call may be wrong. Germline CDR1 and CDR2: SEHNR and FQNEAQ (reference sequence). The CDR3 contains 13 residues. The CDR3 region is CASSSRGEDEQYF. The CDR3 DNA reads TGTGCCAGCAGCTCCAGAGGAGAGGACGAGCAGTACTTC.

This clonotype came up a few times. CDR3 nucleotide sequence: TGTGCCACCAGCAGAGCAGGGAAAGAAAAACTGTTTTTT. Amino acid sequence: CATSRAGKEKLFF. The V gene is TRBV15, the J gene TRBJ1-4; weak D call: TRBD1 (5 bases). CDR1 and CDR2 (germline): LNHNV, YYDKDF (reference sequence). CDR3 length equals 13 residues. Trimming left V 1 base short and J 8 bases short, with 8 bases between.

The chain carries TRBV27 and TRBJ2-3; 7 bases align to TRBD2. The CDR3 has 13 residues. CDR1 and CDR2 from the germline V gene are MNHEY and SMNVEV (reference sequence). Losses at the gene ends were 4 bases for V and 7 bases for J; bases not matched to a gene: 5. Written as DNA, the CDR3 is TGTGCCAGCAGTTATCGGGGGGTCTATACGCAGTATTTT. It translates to CASSYRGVYTQYF.

As DNA, the CDR3 is TGTGCCAGCAGCCAAGAGGGACACTTCCCTAGCTATGGCTACACCTTC. Its translation: CASSQEGHFPSYGYTF. The chain recombines TRBV3-1 with TRBJ1-2; D may be TRBD1 (6 bases). The CDR3 extends over 16 amino acids. Trimming pared 0 bases from V and 4 bases from J, leaving 15 bases between. CDR1 is LGHDT, CDR2 YNNKEL, per germline (reference sequence).

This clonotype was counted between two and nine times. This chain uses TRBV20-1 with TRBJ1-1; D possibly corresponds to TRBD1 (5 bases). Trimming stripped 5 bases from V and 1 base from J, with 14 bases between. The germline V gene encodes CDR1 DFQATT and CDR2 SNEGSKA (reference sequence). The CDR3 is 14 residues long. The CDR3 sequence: CSASSGTTNTEAFF. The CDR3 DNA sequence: TGCAGTGCTTCCTCTGGGACGACGAACACTGAAGCTTTCTTT.

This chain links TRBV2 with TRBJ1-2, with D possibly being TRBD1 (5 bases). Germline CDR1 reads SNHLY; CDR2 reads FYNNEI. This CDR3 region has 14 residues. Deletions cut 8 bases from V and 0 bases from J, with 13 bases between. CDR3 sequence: CASPAGGTNYGYTF. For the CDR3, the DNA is TGTGCCAGCCCGGCCGGGGGGACTAACTATGGCTACACCTTC.

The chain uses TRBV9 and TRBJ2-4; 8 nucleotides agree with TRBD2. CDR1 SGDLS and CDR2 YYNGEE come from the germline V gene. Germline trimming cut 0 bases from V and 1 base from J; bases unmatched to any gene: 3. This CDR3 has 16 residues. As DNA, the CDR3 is TGTGCCAGCAGCGTAGAGGCTAGCGGGGCCAAAAACATTCAGTACTTC. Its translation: CASSVEASGAKNIQYF. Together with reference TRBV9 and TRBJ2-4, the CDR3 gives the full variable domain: DSGVTQTPKHLITATGQRVTLRCSPRSGDLSVYWYQQSLDQGLQFLIQYYNGEERAKGNILERFSAQQFPDLHSELNLSSLELGDSALYFCASSVEASGAKNIQYFGAGTRLSVL.

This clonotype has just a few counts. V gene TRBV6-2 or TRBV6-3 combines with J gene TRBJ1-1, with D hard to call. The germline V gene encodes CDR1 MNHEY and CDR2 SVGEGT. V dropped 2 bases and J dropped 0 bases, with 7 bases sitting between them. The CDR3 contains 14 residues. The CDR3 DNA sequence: TGTGCCAGCAGTTACGGGCGGCTGAACACTGAAGCTTTCTTT. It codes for CASSYGRLNTEAFF.

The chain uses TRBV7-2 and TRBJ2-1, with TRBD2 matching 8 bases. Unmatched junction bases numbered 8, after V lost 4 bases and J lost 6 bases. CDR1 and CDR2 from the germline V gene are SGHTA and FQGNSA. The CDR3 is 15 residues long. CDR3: CASSYSTGTSNEQFF. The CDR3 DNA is TGTGCCAGCAGCTACTCCACCGGGACTAGCAATGAGCAGTTCTTC.

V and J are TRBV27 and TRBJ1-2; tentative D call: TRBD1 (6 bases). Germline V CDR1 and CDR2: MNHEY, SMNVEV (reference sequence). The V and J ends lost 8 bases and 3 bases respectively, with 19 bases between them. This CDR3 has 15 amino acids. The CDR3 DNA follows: TGTGCCAGCGCAAAGGCAGGGGAGAGGTACTATGGCTACACCTTC. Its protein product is CASAKAGERYYGYTF.

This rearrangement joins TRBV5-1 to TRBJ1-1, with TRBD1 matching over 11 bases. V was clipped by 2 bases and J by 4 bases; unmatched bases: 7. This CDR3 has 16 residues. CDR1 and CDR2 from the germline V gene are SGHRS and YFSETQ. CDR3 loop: CASSFGQGASSTEAFF. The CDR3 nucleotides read TGCGCCAGCAGCTTCGGACAGGGGGCTTCAAGCACTGAAGCTTTCTTT.

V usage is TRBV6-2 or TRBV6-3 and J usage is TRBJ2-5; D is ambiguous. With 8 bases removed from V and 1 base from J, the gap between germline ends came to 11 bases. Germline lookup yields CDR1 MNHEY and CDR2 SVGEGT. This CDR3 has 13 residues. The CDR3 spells CASGQSTQETQYF. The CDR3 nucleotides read TGTGCCAGCGGCCAGAGCACCCAAGAGACCCAGTACTTC.

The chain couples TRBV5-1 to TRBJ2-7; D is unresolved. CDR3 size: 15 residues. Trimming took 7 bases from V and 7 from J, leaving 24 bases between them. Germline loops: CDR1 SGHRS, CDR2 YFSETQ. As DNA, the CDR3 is TGCGCCAGCTCTGCTTCCCGAAGCTCCTACAATGAGCAGTACTTC. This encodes CASSASRSSYNEQYF. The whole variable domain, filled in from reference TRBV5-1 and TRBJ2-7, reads KAGVTQTPRYLIKTRGQQVTLSCSPISGHRSVSWYQQTPGQGLQFLFEYFSETQRNKGNFPGRFSGRQFSNSRSEMNVSTLELGDSALYLCASSASRSSYNEQYFGPGTRLTVT.

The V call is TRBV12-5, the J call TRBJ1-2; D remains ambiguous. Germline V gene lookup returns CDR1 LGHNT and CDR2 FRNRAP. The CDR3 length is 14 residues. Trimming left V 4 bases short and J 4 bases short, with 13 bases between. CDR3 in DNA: TGTGCTAGTGGTTACGACCGGGGAATCTATGGCTACACCTTC. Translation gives CASGYDRGIYGYTF. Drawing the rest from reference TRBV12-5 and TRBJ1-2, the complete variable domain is DARVTQTPRHKVTEMGQEVTMRCQPILGHNTVFWYRQTMMQGLELLAYFRNRAPLDDSGMPKDRFSAEMPDATLATLKIQPSEPRDSAVYFCASGYDRGIYGYTFGSGTRLTVV.

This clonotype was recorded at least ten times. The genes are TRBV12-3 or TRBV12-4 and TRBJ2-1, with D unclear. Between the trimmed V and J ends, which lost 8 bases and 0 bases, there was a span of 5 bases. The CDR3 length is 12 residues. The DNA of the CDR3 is TGTGCCAGCGGCGGCTCCTACAATGAGCAGTTCTTC. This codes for CASGGSYNEQFF.

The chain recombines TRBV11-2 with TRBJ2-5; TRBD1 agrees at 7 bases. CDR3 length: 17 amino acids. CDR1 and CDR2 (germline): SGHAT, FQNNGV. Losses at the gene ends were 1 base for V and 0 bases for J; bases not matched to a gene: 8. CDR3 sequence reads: CASSLGQGVLYQETQYF. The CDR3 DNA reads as TGTGCCAGCAGCTTAGGACAGGGTGTTCTTTACCAAGAGACCCAGTACTTC.

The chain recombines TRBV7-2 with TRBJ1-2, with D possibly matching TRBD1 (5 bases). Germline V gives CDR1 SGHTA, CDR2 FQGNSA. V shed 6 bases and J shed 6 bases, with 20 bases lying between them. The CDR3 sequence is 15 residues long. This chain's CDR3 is CASSPWDGGGDGYTF. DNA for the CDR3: TGTGCCAGCAGTCCCTGGGACGGTGGAGGGGATGGCTACACCTTC.

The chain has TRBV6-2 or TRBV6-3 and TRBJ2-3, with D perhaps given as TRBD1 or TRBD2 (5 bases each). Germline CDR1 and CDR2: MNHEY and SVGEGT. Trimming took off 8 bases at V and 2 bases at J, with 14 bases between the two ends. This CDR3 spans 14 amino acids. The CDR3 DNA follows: TGTGCCAGCCGGGGCAGGAGAGACACAGATACGCAGTATTTT. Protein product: CASRGRRDTDTQYF.

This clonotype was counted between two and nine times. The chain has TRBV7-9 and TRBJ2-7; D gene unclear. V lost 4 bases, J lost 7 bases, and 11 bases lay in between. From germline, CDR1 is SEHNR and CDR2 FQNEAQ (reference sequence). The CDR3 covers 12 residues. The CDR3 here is CASSYTTGEQYF. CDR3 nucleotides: TGTGCCAGCAGCTATACCACTGGGGAGCAGTACTTC.

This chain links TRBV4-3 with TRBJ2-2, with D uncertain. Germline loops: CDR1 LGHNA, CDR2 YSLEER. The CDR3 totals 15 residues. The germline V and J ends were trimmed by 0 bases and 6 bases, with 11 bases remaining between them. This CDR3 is CASSQEVSLAGELFF. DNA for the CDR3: TGCGCCAGCAGCCAAGAAGTTAGTCTAGCCGGGGAGCTGTTTTTT.

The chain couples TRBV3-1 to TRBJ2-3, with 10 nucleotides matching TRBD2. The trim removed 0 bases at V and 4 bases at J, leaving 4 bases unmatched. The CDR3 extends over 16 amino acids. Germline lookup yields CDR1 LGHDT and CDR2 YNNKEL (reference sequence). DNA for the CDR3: TGTGCCAGCAGCCAAGACCTAGCGGGAGTGGCAGATACGCAGTATTTT. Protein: CASSQDLAGVADTQYF.

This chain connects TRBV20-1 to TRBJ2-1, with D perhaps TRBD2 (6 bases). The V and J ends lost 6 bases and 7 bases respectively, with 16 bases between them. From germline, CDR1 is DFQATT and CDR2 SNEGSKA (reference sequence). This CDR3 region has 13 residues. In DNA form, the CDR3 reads TGCAGTGCCCGCGGGAACAGTCTTAATGAGCAGTTCTTC. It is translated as CSARGNSLNEQFF.